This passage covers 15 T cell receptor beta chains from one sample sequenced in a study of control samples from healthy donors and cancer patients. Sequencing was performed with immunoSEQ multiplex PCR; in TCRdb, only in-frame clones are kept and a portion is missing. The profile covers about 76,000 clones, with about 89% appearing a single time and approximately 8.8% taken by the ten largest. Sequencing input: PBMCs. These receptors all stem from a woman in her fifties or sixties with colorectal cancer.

The CDR3 is CASRIGETQYF. The CDR3 coding sequence is TGTGCCAGCAGGATTGGGGAGACCCAGTACTTC. This rearrangement joins TRBV2 to TRBJ2-5; D remains ambiguous. CDR3 length: 11 amino acids. CDR1 SNHLY and CDR2 FYNNEI come from the germline V gene. V lost 6 bases and J lost 5, with 7 bases in between. The full variable domain, in which reference TRBV2 and TRBJ2-5 provide the parts outside the CDR3, is EPEVTQTPSHQVTQMGQEVILRCVPISNHLYFYWYRQILGQKVEFLVSFYNNEISEKSEIFDDQFSVERPDGSNFTLKIRSTKLEDSAMYFCASRIGETQYFGPGTRLLVL.

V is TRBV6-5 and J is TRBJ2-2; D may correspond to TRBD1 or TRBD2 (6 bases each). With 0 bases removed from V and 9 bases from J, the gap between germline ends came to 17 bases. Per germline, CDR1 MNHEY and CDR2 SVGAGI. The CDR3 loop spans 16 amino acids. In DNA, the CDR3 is TGTGCCAGCAGTTACTCAACGGGGGCGGCCCGGAGGGAGCTGTTTTTT. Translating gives CASSYSTGAARRELFF.

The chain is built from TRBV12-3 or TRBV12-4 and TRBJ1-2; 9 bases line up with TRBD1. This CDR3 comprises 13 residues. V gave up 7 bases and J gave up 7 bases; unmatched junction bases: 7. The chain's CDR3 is CASIPDRGAGYTF. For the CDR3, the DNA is TGTGCCAGCATCCCGGACAGGGGAGCTGGCTACACCTTC.

The CDR3 DNA follows: TGTGCCAGCAGCTTAGCAGGGTCTGCGCAGTATTTT. Translation gives CASSLAGSAQYF. The V gene is TRBV7-9, the J gene TRBJ2-3; no clear D. This CDR3 comprises 12 residues. Trimming took off 0 bases at V and 10 bases at J, with 8 bases between the two ends. Germline lookup yields CDR1 SEHNR and CDR2 FQNEAQ (reference sequence).

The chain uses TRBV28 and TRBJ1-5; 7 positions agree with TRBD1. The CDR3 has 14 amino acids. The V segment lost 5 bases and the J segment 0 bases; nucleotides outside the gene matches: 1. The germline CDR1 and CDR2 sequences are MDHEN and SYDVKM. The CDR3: CASSAGGSNQPQHF. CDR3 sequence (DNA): TGTGCCAGCAGTGCAGGGGGTAGCAATCAGCCCCAGCATTTT.

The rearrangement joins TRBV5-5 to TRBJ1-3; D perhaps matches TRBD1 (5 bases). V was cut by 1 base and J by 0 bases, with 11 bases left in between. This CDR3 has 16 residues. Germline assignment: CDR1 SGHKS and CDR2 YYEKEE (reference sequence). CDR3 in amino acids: CASSLPGAVSGNTIYF. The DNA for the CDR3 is TGTGCCAGCAGCTTGCCTGGGGCCGTCTCTGGAAACACCATATATTTT.

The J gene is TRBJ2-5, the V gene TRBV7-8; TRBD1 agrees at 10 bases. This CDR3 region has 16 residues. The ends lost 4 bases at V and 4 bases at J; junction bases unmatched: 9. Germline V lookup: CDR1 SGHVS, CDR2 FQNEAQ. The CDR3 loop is CASSSPRTGGRETQYF. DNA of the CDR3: TGTGCCAGCAGCTCCCCGCGGACAGGGGGTAGAGAGACCCAGTACTTC.

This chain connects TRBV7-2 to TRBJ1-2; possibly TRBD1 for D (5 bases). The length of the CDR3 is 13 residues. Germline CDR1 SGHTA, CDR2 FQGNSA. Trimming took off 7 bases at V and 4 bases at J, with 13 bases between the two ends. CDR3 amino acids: CASTSGGAYGYTF. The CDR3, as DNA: TGTGCCAGCACCTCGGGAGGGGCCTATGGCTACACCTTC.

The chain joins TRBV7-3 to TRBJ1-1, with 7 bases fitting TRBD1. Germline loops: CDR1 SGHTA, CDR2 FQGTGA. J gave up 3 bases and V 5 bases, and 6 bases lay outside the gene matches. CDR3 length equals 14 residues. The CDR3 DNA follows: TGTGCCAGCAGCCCGGGACAGTCCTACACTGAAGCTTTCTTT. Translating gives CASSPGQSYTEAFF.

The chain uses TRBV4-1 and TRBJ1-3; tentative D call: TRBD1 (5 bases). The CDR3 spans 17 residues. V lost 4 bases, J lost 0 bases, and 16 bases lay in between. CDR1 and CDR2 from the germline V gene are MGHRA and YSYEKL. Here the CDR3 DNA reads TGCGCCAGCAGCCTCGAGGGAGGGGCTCGCTCTGGAAACACCATATATTTT. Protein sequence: CASSLEGGARSGNTIYF.

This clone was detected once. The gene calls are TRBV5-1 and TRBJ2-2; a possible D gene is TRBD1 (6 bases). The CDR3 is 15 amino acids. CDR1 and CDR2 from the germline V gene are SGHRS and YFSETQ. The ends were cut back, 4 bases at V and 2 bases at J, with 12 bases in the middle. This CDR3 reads CASSAMTGNTGELFF. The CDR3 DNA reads TGCGCCAGCAGCGCAATGACAGGAAACACCGGGGAGCTGTTTTTT. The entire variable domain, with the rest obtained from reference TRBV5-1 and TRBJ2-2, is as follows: KAGVTQTPRYLIKTRGQQVTLSCSPISGHRSVSWYQQTPGQGLQFLFEYFSETQRNKGNFPGRFSGRQFSNSRSEMNVSTLELGDSALYLCASSAMTGNTGELFFGEGSRLTVL.

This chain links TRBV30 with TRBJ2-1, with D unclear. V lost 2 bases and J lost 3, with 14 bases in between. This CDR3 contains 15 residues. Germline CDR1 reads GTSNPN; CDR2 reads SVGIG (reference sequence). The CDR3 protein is CAWSPLTGRYNEQFF. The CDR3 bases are TGTGCCTGGAGTCCCCTCACGGGCCGCTACAATGAGCAGTTCTTC.

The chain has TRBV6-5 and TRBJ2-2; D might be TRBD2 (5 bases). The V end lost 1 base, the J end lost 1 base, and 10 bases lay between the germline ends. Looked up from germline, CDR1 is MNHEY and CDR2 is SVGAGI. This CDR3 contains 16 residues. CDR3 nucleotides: TGTGCCAGCAGTTACTTTGGGGAGATGAACACCGGGGAGCTGTTTTTT. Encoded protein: CASSYFGEMNTGELFF.

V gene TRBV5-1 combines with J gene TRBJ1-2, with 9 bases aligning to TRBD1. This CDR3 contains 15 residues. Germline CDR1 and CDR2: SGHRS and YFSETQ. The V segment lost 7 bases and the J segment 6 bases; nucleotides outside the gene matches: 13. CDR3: CASGTSRTGEDGYTF. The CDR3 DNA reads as TGCGCCAGCGGCACCTCTCGGACAGGGGAGGATGGCTACACCTTC. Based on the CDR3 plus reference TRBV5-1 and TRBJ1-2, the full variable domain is KAGVTQTPRYLIKTRGQQVTLSCSPISGHRSVSWYQQTPGQGLQFLFEYFSETQRNKGNFPGRFSGRQFSNSRSEMNVSTLELGDSALYLCASGTSRTGEDGYTFGSGTRLTVV.

CDR3 sequence (DNA): TGCGCCAGCAGCTTGGAAGGGGTGGACGGCTATGGCTACACCTTC. Its protein product is CASSLEGVDGYGYTF. The V and J genes are TRBV5-1 and TRBJ1-2, with D maybe TRBD1 (5 bases). The CDR3 spans 15 residues. V shed 0 bases and J shed 4 bases, with 13 bases lying between them. Germline V lookup: CDR1 SGHRS, CDR2 YFSETQ.